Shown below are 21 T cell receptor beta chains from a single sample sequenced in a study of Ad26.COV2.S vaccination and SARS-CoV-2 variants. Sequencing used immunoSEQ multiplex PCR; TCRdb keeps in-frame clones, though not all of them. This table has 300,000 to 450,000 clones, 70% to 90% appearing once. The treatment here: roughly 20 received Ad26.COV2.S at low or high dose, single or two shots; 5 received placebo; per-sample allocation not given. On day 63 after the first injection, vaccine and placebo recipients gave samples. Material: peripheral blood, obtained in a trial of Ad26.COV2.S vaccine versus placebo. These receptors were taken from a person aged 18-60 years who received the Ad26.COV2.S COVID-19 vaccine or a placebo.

The CDR3 spells CASSRTASSYNSPLHF. As DNA, the CDR3 is TGTGCCAGCTCACGGACCGCAAGCTCCTATAATTCACCCCTCCACTTT. The V gene is TRBV18, the J gene TRBJ1-6; D gene uncertain. V lost 4 bases, J lost 0 bases, and 10 bases lay in between. The CDR3 is 16 amino acids. The germline V gene has CDR1 KGHSH and CDR2 LQKENI. Together with reference TRBV18 and TRBJ1-6, the CDR3 gives the full variable domain: NAGVMQNPRHLVRRRGQEARLRCSPMKGHSHVYWYRQLPEEGLKFMVYLQKENIIDESGMPKERFSAEFPKEGPSILRIQQVVRGDSAAYFCASSRTASSYNSPLHFGNGTRLTVT.

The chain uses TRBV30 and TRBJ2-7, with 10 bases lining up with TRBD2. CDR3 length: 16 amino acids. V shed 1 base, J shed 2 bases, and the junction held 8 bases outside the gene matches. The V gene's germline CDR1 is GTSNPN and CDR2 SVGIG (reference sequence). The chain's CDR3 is CAWSAGIAGGAYEQYF. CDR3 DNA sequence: TGTGCCTGGAGTGCAGGAATAGCGGGAGGCGCCTACGAGCAGTACTTC.

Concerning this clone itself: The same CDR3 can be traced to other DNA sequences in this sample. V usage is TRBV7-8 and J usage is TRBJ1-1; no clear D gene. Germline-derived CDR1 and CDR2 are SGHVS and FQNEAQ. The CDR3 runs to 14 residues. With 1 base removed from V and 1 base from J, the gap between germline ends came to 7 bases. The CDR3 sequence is CASSLVAGNTEAFF. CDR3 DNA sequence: TGTGCCAGCAGCTTAGTAGCTGGGAACACTGAAGCTTTCTTT.

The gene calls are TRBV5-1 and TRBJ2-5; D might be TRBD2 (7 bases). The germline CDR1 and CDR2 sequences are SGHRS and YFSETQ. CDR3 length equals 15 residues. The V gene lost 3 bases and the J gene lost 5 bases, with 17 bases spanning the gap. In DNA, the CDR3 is TGCGCCAGCAGCTCCACCGGGGGGCAGTGGGAGACCCAGTACTTC. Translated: CASSSTGGQWETQYF.

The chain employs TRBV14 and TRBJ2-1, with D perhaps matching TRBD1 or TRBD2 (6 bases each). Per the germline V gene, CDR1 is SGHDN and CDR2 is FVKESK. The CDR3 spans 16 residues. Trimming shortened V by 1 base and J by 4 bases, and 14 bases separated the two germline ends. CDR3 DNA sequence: TGTGCCAGCAGCCAAGTTCTGGGGGGCGGTTACAATGAGCAGTTCTTC. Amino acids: CASSQVLGGGYNEQFF.

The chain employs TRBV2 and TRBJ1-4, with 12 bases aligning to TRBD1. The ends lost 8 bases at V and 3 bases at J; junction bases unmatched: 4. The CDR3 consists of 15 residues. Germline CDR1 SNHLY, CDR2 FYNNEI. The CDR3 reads CASGTGGASNEKLFF. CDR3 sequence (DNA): TGTGCCAGCGGGACAGGGGGCGCTTCTAATGAAAAACTGTTTTTT.

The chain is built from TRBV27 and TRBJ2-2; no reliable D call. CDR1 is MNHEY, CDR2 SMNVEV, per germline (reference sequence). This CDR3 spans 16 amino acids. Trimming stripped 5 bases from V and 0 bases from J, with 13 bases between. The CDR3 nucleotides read TGTGCCAGCAGTACAGTCATTCCGGCGAACACCGGGGAGCTGTTTTTT. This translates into CASSTVIPANTGELFF.

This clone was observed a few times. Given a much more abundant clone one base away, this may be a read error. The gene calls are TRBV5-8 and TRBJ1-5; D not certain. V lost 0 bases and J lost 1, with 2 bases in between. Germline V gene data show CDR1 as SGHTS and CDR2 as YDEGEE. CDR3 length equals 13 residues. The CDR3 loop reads CASSLESNQPQHF. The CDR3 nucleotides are TGTGCCAGCAGCTTGGAGAGCAATCAGCCCCAGCATTTT.

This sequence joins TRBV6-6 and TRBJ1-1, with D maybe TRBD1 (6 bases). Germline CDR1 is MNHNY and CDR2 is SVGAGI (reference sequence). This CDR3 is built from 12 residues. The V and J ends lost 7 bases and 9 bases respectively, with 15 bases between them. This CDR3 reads CASTPGGQKAFF. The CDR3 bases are TGTGCCAGCACCCCCGGGGGGCAGAAAGCTTTCTTT.

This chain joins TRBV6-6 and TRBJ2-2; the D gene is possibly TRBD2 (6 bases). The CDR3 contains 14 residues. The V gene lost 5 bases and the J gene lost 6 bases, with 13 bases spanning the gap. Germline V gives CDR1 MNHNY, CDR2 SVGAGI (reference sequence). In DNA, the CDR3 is TGTGCCAGCAGTCTAATTACGGGGGCCGGGGAGCTGTTTTTT. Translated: CASSLITGAGELFF.

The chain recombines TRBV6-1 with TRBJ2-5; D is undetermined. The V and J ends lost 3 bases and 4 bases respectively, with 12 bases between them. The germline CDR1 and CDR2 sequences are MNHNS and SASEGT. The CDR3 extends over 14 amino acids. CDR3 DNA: TGTGCCAGCAGTGACAGGCAGCTCTTAGAGACCCAGTACTTC. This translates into CASSDRQLLETQYF.

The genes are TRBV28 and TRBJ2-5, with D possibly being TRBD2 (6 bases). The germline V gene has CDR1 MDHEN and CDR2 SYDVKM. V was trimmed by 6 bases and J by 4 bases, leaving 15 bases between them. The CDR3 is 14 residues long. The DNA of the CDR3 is TGTGCCAGCAGCCCCCAGGGAGGACCAGAGACCCAGTACTTC. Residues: CASSPQGGPETQYF. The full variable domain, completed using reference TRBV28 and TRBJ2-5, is DVKVTQSSRYLVKRTGEKVFLECVQDMDHENMFWYRQDPGLGLRLIYFSYDVKMKEKGDIPEGYSVSREKKERFSLILESASTNQTSMYLCASSPQGGPETQYFGPGTRLLVL.

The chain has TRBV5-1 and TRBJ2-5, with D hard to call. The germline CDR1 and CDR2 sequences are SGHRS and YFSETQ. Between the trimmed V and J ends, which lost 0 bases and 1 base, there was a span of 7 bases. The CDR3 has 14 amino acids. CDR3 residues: CASSLGRPQETQYF. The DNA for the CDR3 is TGCGCCAGCAGCTTGGGTCGACCCCAAGAGACCCAGTACTTC.

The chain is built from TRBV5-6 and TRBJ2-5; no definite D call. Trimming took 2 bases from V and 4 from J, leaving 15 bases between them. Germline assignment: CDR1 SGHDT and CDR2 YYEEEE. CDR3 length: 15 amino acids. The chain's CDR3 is CASSFRERYGETQYF. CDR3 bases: TGTGCCAGCAGCTTCAGAGAGCGCTACGGAGAGACCCAGTACTTC. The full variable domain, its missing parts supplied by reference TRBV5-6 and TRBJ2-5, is DAGVTQSPTHLIKTRGQQVTLRCSPKSGHDTVSWYQQALGQGPQFIFQYYEEEERQRGNFPDRFSGHQFPNYSSELNVNALLLGDSALYLCASSFRERYGETQYFGPGTRLLVL.

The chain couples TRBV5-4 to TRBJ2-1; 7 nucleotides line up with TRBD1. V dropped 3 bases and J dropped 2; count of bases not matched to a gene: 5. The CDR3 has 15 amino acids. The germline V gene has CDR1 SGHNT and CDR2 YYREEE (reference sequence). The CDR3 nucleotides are TGTGCCAGCAGCTCAGGGGGAGTTGCCTACAATGAGCAGTTCTTC. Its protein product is CASSSGGVAYNEQFF.

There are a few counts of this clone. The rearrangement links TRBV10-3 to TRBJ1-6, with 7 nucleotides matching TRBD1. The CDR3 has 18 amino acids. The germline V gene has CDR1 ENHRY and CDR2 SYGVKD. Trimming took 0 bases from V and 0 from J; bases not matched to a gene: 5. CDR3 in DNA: TGTGCCATCAGTGAGTCCCTACAGGGGAGCTCCTATAATTCACCCCTCCACTTT. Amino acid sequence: CAISESLQGSSYNSPLHF.

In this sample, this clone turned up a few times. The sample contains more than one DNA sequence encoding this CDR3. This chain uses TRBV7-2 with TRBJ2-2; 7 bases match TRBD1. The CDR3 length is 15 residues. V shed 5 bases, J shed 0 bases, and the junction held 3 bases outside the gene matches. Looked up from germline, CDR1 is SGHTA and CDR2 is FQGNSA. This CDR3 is CASSPTGANTGELFF. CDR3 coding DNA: TGTGCCAGCAGCCCAACAGGGGCGAACACCGGGGAGCTGTTTTTT.

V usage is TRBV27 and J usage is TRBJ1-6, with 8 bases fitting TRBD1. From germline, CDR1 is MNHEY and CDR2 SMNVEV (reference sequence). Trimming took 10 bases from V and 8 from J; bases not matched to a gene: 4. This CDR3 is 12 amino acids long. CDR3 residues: CATGTGHSPLHF. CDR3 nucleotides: TGTGCCACGGGGACAGGCCATTCACCCCTCCACTTT.

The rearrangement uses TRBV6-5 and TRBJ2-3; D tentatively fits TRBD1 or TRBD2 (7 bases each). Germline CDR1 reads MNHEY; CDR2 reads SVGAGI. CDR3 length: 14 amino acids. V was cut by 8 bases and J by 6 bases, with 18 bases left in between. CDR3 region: CASRRAGGEDTQYF. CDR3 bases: TGTGCCAGCCGTCGGGCAGGGGGGGAGGATACGCAGTATTTT.

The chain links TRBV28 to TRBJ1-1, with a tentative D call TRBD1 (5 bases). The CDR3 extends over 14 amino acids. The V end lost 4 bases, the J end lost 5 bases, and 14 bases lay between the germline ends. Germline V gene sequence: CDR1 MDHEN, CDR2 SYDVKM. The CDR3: CASSSRRGSTEAFF. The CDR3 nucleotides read TGTGCCAGCAGTTCTCGGCGGGGGAGTACTGAAGCTTTCTTT.

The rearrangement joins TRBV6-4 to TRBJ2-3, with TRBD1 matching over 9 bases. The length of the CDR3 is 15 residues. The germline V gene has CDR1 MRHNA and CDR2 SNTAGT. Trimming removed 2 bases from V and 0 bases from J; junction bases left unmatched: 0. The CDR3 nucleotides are TGTGCCAGCAGTGACGGGACAGGGAGCACAGATACGCAGTATTTT. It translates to CASSDGTGSTDTQYF.